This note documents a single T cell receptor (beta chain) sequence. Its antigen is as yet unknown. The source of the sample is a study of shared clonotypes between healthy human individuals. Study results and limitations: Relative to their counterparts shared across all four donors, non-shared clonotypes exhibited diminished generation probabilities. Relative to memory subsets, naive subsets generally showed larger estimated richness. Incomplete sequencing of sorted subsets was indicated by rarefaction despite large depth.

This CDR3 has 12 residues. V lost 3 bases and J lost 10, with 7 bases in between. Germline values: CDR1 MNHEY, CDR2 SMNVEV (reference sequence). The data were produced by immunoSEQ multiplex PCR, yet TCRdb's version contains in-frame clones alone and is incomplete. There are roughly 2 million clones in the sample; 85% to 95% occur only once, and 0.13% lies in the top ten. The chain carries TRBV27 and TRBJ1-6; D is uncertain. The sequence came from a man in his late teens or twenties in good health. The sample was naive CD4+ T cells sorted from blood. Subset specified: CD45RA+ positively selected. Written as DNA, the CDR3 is TGTGCCAGCAGTTTTTTGAGGTCACCCCTCCACTTT. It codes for CASSFLRSPLHF.